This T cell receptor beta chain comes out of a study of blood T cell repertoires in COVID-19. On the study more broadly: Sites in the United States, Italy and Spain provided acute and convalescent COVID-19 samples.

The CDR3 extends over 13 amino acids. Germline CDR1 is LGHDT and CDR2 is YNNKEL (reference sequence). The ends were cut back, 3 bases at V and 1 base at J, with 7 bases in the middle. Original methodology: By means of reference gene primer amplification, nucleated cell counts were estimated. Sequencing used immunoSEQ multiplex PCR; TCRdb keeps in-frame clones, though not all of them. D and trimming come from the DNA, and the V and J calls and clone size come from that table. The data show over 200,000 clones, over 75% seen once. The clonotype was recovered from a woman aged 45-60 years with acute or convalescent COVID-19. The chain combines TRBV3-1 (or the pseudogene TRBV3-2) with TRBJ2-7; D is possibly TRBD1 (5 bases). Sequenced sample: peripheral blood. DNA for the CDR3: TGTGCCAGCAGCCAGGGGCAGTCCTACGAGCAGTACTTC. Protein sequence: CASSQGQSYEQYF.